Presented here are 29 T cell receptor beta chains from one specimen sequenced in a study of cytomegalovirus exposure and HLA in healthy donors. The PCR ran on 60 Vbeta and 13 Jbeta primers. Measured with immunoSEQ multiplex PCR; TCRdb has only the in-frame clones, and not every one. Its table lists 200,000 to 250,000 clones. The sequenced sample consisted of PBMCs. The source is a girl aged 2 to 9 in good health and CMV-seropositive.

The chain links TRBV6-5 to TRBJ1-5, with D possibly matching TRBD1 (6 bases). Looked up from germline, CDR1 is MNHEY and CDR2 is SVGAGI. CDR3 length equals 16 residues. V lost 0 bases to trimming and J lost 3 bases, with 12 bases between them. The CDR3 sequence: CASSYSPQGANQPQHF. Here the CDR3 DNA reads TGTGCCAGCAGTTACTCCCCACAGGGAGCCAATCAGCCCCAGCATTTT.

This chain uses TRBV10-1 with TRBJ1-5, with 10 bases lining up with TRBD1. This CDR3 region has 16 residues. Germline V gives CDR1 WNHNN, CDR2 SYGVQD (reference sequence). V dropped 6 bases and J dropped 2; count of bases not matched to a gene: 7. The CDR3 bases are TGCGCCAGCAGGGGGACAGGGGTCCGTGGCAATCAGCCCCAGCATTTT. It translates to CASRGTGVRGNQPQHF.

The chain carries TRBV27 and TRBJ2-3; the match to TRBD1 covers 8 bases. CDR3 size: 15 residues. Losses at the gene ends were 5 bases for V and 3 bases for J; bases not matched to a gene: 7. The germline V gene has CDR1 MNHEY and CDR2 SMNVEV (reference sequence). In DNA, the CDR3 is TGTGCCAGCAGTCCTTGGGACAGGAGAACAGATACGCAGTATTTT. Protein sequence: CASSPWDRRTDTQYF.

The chain is built from TRBV14 and TRBJ2-1; the D is unclear. V was pared by 7 bases and J by 3 bases, with 10 bases between. CDR1 and CDR2 from the germline V gene are SGHDN and FVKESK. The CDR3 is made up of 13 amino acids. CDR3 sequence: CASTNGRYNEQFF. Here the CDR3 DNA reads TGTGCCAGCACTAATGGTCGCTACAATGAGCAGTTCTTC.

The CDR3 sequence is CASRPSGYEQYF. The CDR3, as DNA: TGTGCCAGCAGGCCGAGCGGTTACGAGCAGTACTTC. The V gene is TRBV28, the J gene TRBJ2-7, with D tentatively TRBD2 (5 bases). Trimming cost V 6 bases and J 4 bases, with 10 bases left between them. From germline, CDR1 is MDHEN and CDR2 SYDVKM. The CDR3 consists of 12 residues.

The chain links TRBV4-2 to TRBJ2-7, with D tentatively TRBD1 (6 bases). The CDR3 consists of 17 residues. CDR1 and CDR2 (germline): LGHNA, YNFKEQ. V was shortened by 4 bases and J by 0 bases, with 19 bases between the two germline ends. CDR3 loop: CASSPQGQAASSYEQYF. Written as DNA, the CDR3 is TGTGCCAGCAGCCCCCAGGGGCAAGCGGCAAGCTCCTACGAGCAGTACTTC.

The CDR3 loop reads CAWGEGGEAFF. The DNA for the CDR3 is TGTGCCTGGGGGGAGGGGGGAGAAGCTTTCTTT. V and J are TRBV30 and TRBJ1-1, with a possible D match to TRBD1 (6 bases). The germline V and J ends were trimmed by 5 bases and 8 bases, with 12 bases remaining between them. Looked up from germline, CDR1 is GTSNPN and CDR2 is SVGIG (reference sequence). The CDR3 runs 11 residues.

This chain joins TRBV5-5 and TRBJ1-2, with 9 bases lining up with TRBD1. After removal of 4 bases from V and 5 bases from J, the junction contained 3 bases not matched to a gene. This CDR3 comprises 13 residues. Germline V gene sequence: CDR1 SGHKS, CDR2 YYEKEE (reference sequence). CDR3 coding DNA: TGTGCCAGCAGCCAACAGGGGGCTTATGGCTACACCTTC. Its protein is CASSQQGAYGYTF. Using reference TRBV5-5 and TRBJ1-2 for the parts outside the CDR3, the full variable domain is DAGVTQSPTHLIKTRGQQVTLRCSPISGHKSVSWYQQVLGQGPQFIFQYYEKEERGRGNFPDRFSARQFPNYSSELNVNALLLGDSALYLCASSQQGAYGYTFGSGTRLTVV.

The genes are TRBV27 and TRBJ1-5; unclear D gene. V was shortened by 8 bases and J by 6 bases, with 11 bases between the two germline ends. Germline CDR1 reads MNHEY; CDR2 reads SMNVEV (reference sequence). The CDR3 length is 12 residues. Here the CDR3 DNA reads TGTGCCAGCCCAAGGAGGGCTCAGCCCCAGCATTTT. Residues: CASPRRAQPQHF.

The rearrangement links TRBV19 to TRBJ2-1; 7 nucleotides line up with TRBD2. The CDR3 runs 16 residues. Germline loops: CDR1 LNHDA, CDR2 SQIVND (reference sequence). With V trimmed by 3 bases and J by 7 bases, 12 bases remained unmatched. The chain's CDR3 is CASSIPLGRAGNEQFF. CDR3 sequence (DNA): TGTGCCAGTAGTATCCCCTTAGGGAGGGCCGGGAATGAGCAGTTCTTC.

The chain carries TRBV5-1 and TRBJ2-3, with D perhaps TRBD2 (6 bases). The CDR3 runs 13 residues. Trimming removed 5 bases at V and 0 bases at J, with 7 bases between. Germline CDR1 and CDR2: SGHRS and YFSETQ. The CDR3 sequence is CASRGTSTDTQYF. Written as DNA, the CDR3 is TGCGCCAGCAGAGGGACTAGCACAGATACGCAGTATTTT.

The chain has TRBV7-9 and TRBJ2-7; D is unclear. The germline CDR1 and CDR2 sequences are SEHNR and FQNEAQ (reference sequence). The CDR3 contains 13 residues. V shed 5 bases and J shed 2 bases, with 10 bases lying between them. CDR3 sequence (DNA): TGTGCCAGCAGCCCCCCTACAGCCTACGAGCAGTACTTC. This codes for CASSPPTAYEQYF.

The chain links TRBV5-1 to TRBJ1-4, with D tentatively TRBD1 (6 bases). Germline lookup yields CDR1 SGHRS and CDR2 YFSETQ. The CDR3 loop spans 14 amino acids. V gave up 4 bases and J gave up 8 bases, with 15 bases separating them. For the CDR3, the DNA is TGCGCCAGCAGCCTTCAGGGGCGAGAAGAAAAACTGTTTTTT. Protein sequence: CASSLQGREEKLFF.

The V call is TRBV25-1, the J call TRBJ1-4; D is possibly TRBD1 (6 bases). This CDR3 is built from 15 residues. The germline V gene has CDR1 MGHDK and CDR2 SYGVNS. Trimming took off 4 bases at V and 1 base at J, with 10 bases between the two ends. CDR3 DNA sequence: TGTGCCAGCAGTGCGCTACAGGGAACTAATGAAAAACTGTTTTTT. Its translation: CASSALQGTNEKLFF.

The chain joins TRBV28 to TRBJ1-2; no clear D. V gave up 5 bases and J gave up 7 bases, with 8 bases separating them. CDR1 and CDR2 (germline): MDHEN, SYDVKM. There are 11 residues in the CDR3. CDR3 residues: CASSGTGGYTF. In DNA form, the CDR3 reads TGTGCCAGCAGTGGAACGGGTGGCTACACCTTC.

This rearrangement joins TRBV5-1 to TRBJ2-7; 11 positions match TRBD2. Germline CDR1 SGHRS, CDR2 YFSETQ. V shed 0 bases, J shed 5 bases, and the junction held 4 bases outside the gene matches. The CDR3 runs 15 residues. CDR3 amino acids: CASSLVVAGGDEQYF. The CDR3 DNA reads as TGCGCCAGCAGCTTGGTAGTAGCGGGAGGGGACGAGCAGTACTTC.

The chain combines TRBV5-4 with TRBJ2-3; 8 bases match TRBD2. V shed 0 bases and J 2 bases; nucleotides not matched to a gene: 5. CDR3 length: 16 amino acids. Germline CDR1 is SGHNT and CDR2 is YYREEE (reference sequence). This chain's CDR3 is CASSLGAGGYTDTQYF. For the CDR3, the DNA is TGTGCCAGCAGCTTGGGGGCGGGAGGTTACACAGATACGCAGTATTTT.

The CDR3 DNA follows: TGTGCCTGGGAGACAGGCGCCTATGGCTACACCTTC. It codes for CAWETGAYGYTF. The chain employs TRBV30 and TRBJ1-2, with D perhaps TRBD1 (6 bases). The ends were cut back, 5 bases at V and 4 bases at J, with 11 bases in the middle. This CDR3 is 12 amino acids long. From germline, CDR1 is GTSNPN and CDR2 SVGIG (reference sequence).

V usage is TRBV5-5 and J usage is TRBJ1-4; maybe TRBD1 (5 bases). Germline-derived CDR1 and CDR2 are SGHKS and YYEKEE (reference sequence). V dropped 2 bases and J dropped 7 bases, with 12 bases sitting between them. CDR3 length: 14 amino acids. The CDR3 coding sequence is TGTGCCAGCAGCTTATACGGGACTCCTGAAAAACTGTTTTTT. Translating it yields CASSLYGTPEKLFF.

V is TRBV5-6 and J is TRBJ1-5; D remains unclear. Germline CDR1 reads SGHDT; CDR2 reads YYEEEE. V lost 4 bases and J lost 1, with 15 bases in between. The CDR3 runs to 16 residues. The CDR3 nucleotides are TGTGCCAGCAGCCCCAGCGAACGGAGAAGCAATCAGCCCCAGCATTTT. Encoded protein: CASSPSERRSNQPQHF.

This rearrangement joins TRBV7-8 to TRBJ2-1, with D possibly TRBD2 on 6 matching bases. V gave up 1 base and J gave up 7 bases, with 14 bases separating them. The germline gives CDR1 SGHVS, CDR2 FQNEAQ. The CDR3 consists of 15 residues. The CDR3 DNA sequence: TGTGCCAGCAGCTTAGTCCGGGAGTGGATAAATGAGCAGTTCTTC. Residues: CASSLVREWINEQFF.

The chain is built from TRBV4-1 and TRBJ2-7; 8 bases agree with TRBD1. Germline assignment: CDR1 MGHRA and CDR2 YSYEKL. The V gene end was trimmed by 0 bases and the J gene end by 4 bases; junction bases not matched to a gene: 8. The CDR3 length is 16 residues. The CDR3 nucleotides are TGCGCCAGCAGCCAAGAAGGACCCAGGACAGGGTACGAGCAGTACTTC. This translates into CASSQEGPRTGYEQYF.

J is TRBJ1-5 and V is TRBV5-1, with 7 bases matching TRBD1. With V trimmed by 0 bases and J by 1 base, 4 bases remained unmatched. CDR3 length equals 16 residues. The germline V gene encodes CDR1 SGHRS and CDR2 YFSETQ. CDR3 sequence reads: CASSLGQGGSNQPQHF. CDR3 DNA sequence: TGCGCCAGCAGCTTGGGTCAGGGGGGCAGCAATCAGCCCCAGCATTTT.

DNA for the CDR3: TGTGCCAGCAGCTTGGATGGAAGAGGGGGCTACGAGCAGTACTTC. Translation: CASSLDGRGGYEQYF. The genes are TRBV5-6 and TRBJ2-7; tentative D call: TRBD1 (6 bases). Trimming took 0 bases from V and 3 from J, leaving 13 bases between them. Germline assignment: CDR1 SGHDT and CDR2 YYEEEE. The CDR3 is made up of 15 amino acids.

The rearrangement links TRBV10-1 to TRBJ2-6; perhaps TRBD1 as D (6 bases). Trimming removed 4 bases at V and 2 bases at J, with 9 bases between. Germline assignment: CDR1 WNHNN and CDR2 SYGVQD (reference sequence). The CDR3 runs 15 residues. In DNA, the CDR3 is TGCGCCAGCAGTGTAGGGGGAGCTGGGGCCAACGTCCTGACTTTC. Its protein product is CASSVGGAGANVLTF.

The V gene is TRBV6-1, the J gene TRBJ2-6, with 7 bases lining up with TRBD2. From germline, CDR1 is MNHNS and CDR2 SASEGT. The CDR3 covers 20 residues. Trimming took 0 bases from V and 3 from J; bases not matched to a gene: 14. The CDR3 DNA reads TGTGCCAGCAGTGAAGCGCTGCCCGGGGGGTATTCGAGTGGGGCCAACGTCCTGACTTTC. It encodes CASSEALPGGYSSGANVLTF.

The chain recombines TRBV10-3 with TRBJ2-1; 8 nucleotides line up with TRBD1. The junction had 6 bases not matched to a gene; V was cut back by 8 bases and J by 9 bases. The CDR3 is 12 amino acids. Per the germline V gene, CDR1 is ENHRY and CDR2 is SYGVKD. The CDR3: CAIAQGAAEQFF. As DNA, the CDR3 is TGTGCCATCGCGCAGGGGGCTGCTGAGCAGTTCTTC.

The genes are TRBV5-6 and TRBJ2-5, with a possible D match to TRBD1 (6 bases). V lost 1 base and J lost 5, with 12 bases in between. The CDR3 consists of 14 residues. Per germline, CDR1 SGHDT and CDR2 YYEEEE. CDR3 region: CASSLTARGETQYF. Written as DNA, the CDR3 is TGTGCCAGCAGCTTGACCGCCAGGGGCGAGACCCAGTACTTC.

The chain is built from TRBV27 and TRBJ1-5, with 10 nucleotides matching TRBD1. Per the germline V gene, CDR1 is MNHEY and CDR2 is SMNVEV (reference sequence). The CDR3 covers 13 residues. V lost 5 bases, J lost 6 bases, and 1 base stayed unmatched. The CDR3 protein is CASSRDRGQPQHF. CDR3 DNA: TGTGCCAGCAGTAGGGACAGGGGTCAGCCCCAGCATTTT.